The TCR beta chain described here comes from a study of identical twins. TCRdb passed the 5' RACE reads through MiXCR, listing each CDR3 protein once. Here the sample spans some 630,000 distinct CDR3 sequences, just over 7% being singletons. All donors comprised healthy Caucasians. Germline assignment: CDR1 DFQATT and CDR2 SNEGSKA (reference sequence). The J segment lost 3 bases and the V segment lost 3 bases, leaving 3 bases of the junction unmatched. CDR3 length: 13 residues. This clonotype was observed a handful of times. These same data were also listed under a study on yellow fever vaccine responses in identical twins.

This chain uses TRBV20-1 with TRBJ1-2; 8 bases fit TRBD1. The receptor's source is a woman aged 18-29 years in good health. The source material was PBMCs. The CDR3 DNA reads TGCAGTGCTAGCACAGGGGGAGACTATGGCTACACCTTC. The encoded protein is CSASTGGDYGYTF.